This TCR beta chain was recovered during a study of CD8 T cells in ankylosing spondylitis. A quantitative 5'-RACE method, one with molecular barcodes, was used to make TCR beta libraries. One entry per CDR3 protein results from TCRdb running MiXCR on the 5' RACE reads. The sample carries roughly 450,000 distinct CDR3 sequences, roughly a quarter recorded once. Study results and limitations: Earlier studies detected some motif variants in reactive arthritis synovial fluid and blood. A TCR beta motif made of several highly homologous variants seemed typical of ankylosing spondylitis blood. Significant enrichment of disease-linked clones was reported in matched ankylosing spondylitis synovial fluid.

CDR1 is SGHRS and CDR2 is YFSETQ in the germline V gene. Deletions cut 0 bases from V and 8 bases from J, with 12 bases between. CDR3 length: 14 amino acids. With respect to this clonotype: What it binds is not known.

The sample consisted of blood, either unsorted or a sorted T cell fraction (not recorded which). The chain combines TRBV5-1 with TRBJ2-4; no firm D call. The clonotype originates from a male donor with ankylosing spondylitis. The CDR3 loop is CASSLEQKTDIQYF. In DNA, the CDR3 is TGCGCCAGCAGCTTGGAACAGAAGACGGACATTCAGTACTTC.